These 31 T cell receptor beta chains share one sample of origin, sequenced in a study of blood T cell repertoires in COVID-19. Clones were sequenced by immunoSEQ multiplex PCR, and TCRdb holds only the in-frame ones, with some missing. The sample carries about 120,000 clones, 77% recorded once. The sample taken for sequencing was peripheral blood. All receptors come from a human donor in a cohort sampled during active COVID-19.

V usage is TRBV19 and J usage is TRBJ1-3, with D uncertain. V was clipped by 5 bases and J by 0 bases, with 5 bases between them. The CDR3 loop spans 13 amino acids. Germline CDR1 and CDR2: LNHDA and SQIVND (reference sequence). CDR3 protein: CASSASSGNTIYF. The CDR3 bases are TGTGCCAGTAGTGCGAGCTCTGGAAACACCATATATTTT.

The CDR3 sequence is CASSLGVGTVYEQYF. For the CDR3, the DNA is TGCGCCAGCAGCCTTGGGGTTGGGACAGTCTACGAGCAGTACTTC. The chain joins TRBV4-1 to TRBJ2-7, with 7 bases that match TRBD1. With V trimmed by 4 bases and J by 3 bases, 9 bases remained unmatched. Germline assignment: CDR1 MGHRA and CDR2 YSYEKL. The CDR3 loop spans 15 amino acids.

This clone was picked up one time. This rearrangement joins TRBV7-6 to TRBJ2-7, with 8 nucleotides matching TRBD2. Germline CDR1 is SGHVS and CDR2 is FNYEAQ. The CDR3 covers 17 residues. The ends lost 3 bases at V and 3 bases at J; junction bases unmatched: 13. CDR3 DNA: TGTGCCAGCAGCTTTCTAGCGGGCGCTCTCTTACTCTACGAGCAGTACTTC. It specifies CASSFLAGALLLYEQYF.

The V call is TRBV4-1, the J call TRBJ2-7, with 12 positions matching TRBD1. The CDR3 has 15 residues. The germline V gene encodes CDR1 MGHRA and CDR2 YSYEKL. Losses at the gene ends were 2 bases for V and 7 bases for J; bases not matched to a gene: 6. CDR3 loop: CASSQPGTGGEEQYF. CDR3 nucleotide sequence: TGCGCCAGCAGCCAACCCGGGACAGGGGGCGAAGAGCAGTACTTC.

The chain is built from TRBV5-4 and TRBJ2-3; TRBD1 matches at 7 bases. CDR1 SGHNT and CDR2 YYREEE come from the germline V gene (reference sequence). This CDR3 has 16 amino acids. Trimming removed 4 bases from V and 8 bases from J; junction bases left unmatched: 16. In DNA, the CDR3 is TGTGCCAGCAGCAACCAAGACGTGACAGGGTTAGTTACGCAGTATTTT. Residues: CASSNQDVTGLVTQYF.

The chain employs TRBV2 and TRBJ2-5, with D unclear. The CDR3 length is 11 residues. The germline V gene has CDR1 SNHLY and CDR2 FYNNEI. With 8 bases removed from V and 2 bases from J, the gap between germline ends came to 6 bases. The CDR3 DNA follows: TGTGCCAGCTACAGACAAGAGACCCAGTACTTC. Amino acids: CASYRQETQYF.

This clone was picked up a small number of times. The genes are TRBV5-4 and TRBJ2-1; D possibly corresponds to TRBD2 (5 bases). V was shortened by 2 bases and J by 0 bases, with 12 bases between the two germline ends. This CDR3 region has 16 residues. The germline V gene encodes CDR1 SGHNT and CDR2 YYREEE (reference sequence). CDR3 nucleotide sequence: TGTGCCAGCAGCTTCTCGGCGGGTAGCTCCTACAATGAGCAGTTCTTC. Protein: CASSFSAGSSYNEQFF.

This clone appeared once. The chain employs TRBV18 and TRBJ2-7; 7 bases line up with TRBD2. This CDR3 has 15 amino acids. The V gene end was trimmed by 2 bases and the J gene end by 1 base; junction bases not matched to a gene: 5. Germline V gives CDR1 KGHSH, CDR2 LQKENI. Here the CDR3 reads CASSPLGTISYEQYF. The CDR3, as DNA: TGTGCCAGCTCACCATTGGGGACTATTTCCTACGAGCAGTACTTC.

V is TRBV19 and J is TRBJ2-4; the match to TRBD2 covers 9 bases. The trim removed 1 base at V and 5 bases at J, leaving 6 bases unmatched. Per the germline V gene, CDR1 is LNHDA and CDR2 is SQIVND (reference sequence). The CDR3 contains 16 residues. The CDR3 is CASSIGTSAVQNIQYF. In DNA form, the CDR3 reads TGTGCCAGTAGTATAGGGACTAGCGCGGTCCAAAACATTCAGTACTTC.

The chain has TRBV27 and TRBJ2-7; D unclear. Germline CDR1 reads MNHEY; CDR2 reads SMNVEV (reference sequence). The CDR3 runs 14 residues. The germline V and J ends were trimmed by 5 bases and 3 bases, with 14 bases remaining between them. The CDR3 DNA sequence: TGTGCCAGCAGTCCGCGACAAGCTAACTACGAGCAGTACTTC. Translated: CASSPRQANYEQYF.

In regard to this clone: Germline is not matched at one junction end, which may reflect a read error. The rearrangement joins TRBV6-7 to TRBJ1-4; D may be TRBD1 (6 bases). TRBV6-7 is an ORF, and what it does is uncertain. The CDR3 loop spans 13 amino acids. The CDR3 here is CASSYPNQGSEIF. As DNA, the CDR3 is TGTGCCAGCAGTTACCCCAATCAGGGGTCCGAGATTTTT.

CDR3 protein: CASSGGLAVSYEQYF. The DNA for the CDR3 is TGTGCCAGCAGTGGGGGACTAGCGGTTTCCTACGAGCAGTACTTC. The V call is TRBV27, the J call TRBJ2-7; 11 bases are a match to TRBD2. V dropped 5 bases and J dropped 1; count of bases not matched to a gene: 4. The CDR3 is 15 amino acids. CDR1 is MNHEY and CDR2 is SMNVEV in the germline V gene (reference sequence).

The chain recombines TRBV28 with TRBJ1-1, with TRBD1 matching over 10 bases. V shed 10 bases and J 6 bases; nucleotides not matched to a gene: 14. The CDR3 is 15 amino acids. CDR1 and CDR2 from the germline V gene are MDHEN and SYDVKM. The CDR3 reads CATVSWDRGPAEAFF. The CDR3 DNA reads as TGTGCCACCGTTTCTTGGGACAGGGGTCCCGCTGAAGCTTTCTTT.

A single count supports this clone. V usage is TRBV6-5 and J usage is TRBJ1-6; TRBD1 aligns across 7 bases. Looked up from germline, CDR1 is MNHEY and CDR2 is SVGAGI. CDR3 length: 16 residues. J lost 9 bases, V lost 4 bases, and 12 bases had no gene match. The CDR3 DNA sequence: TGTGCCAGCAGTTCCCTGCTACACAGGGGTGGTTCACCCCTCCACTTT. As protein: CASSSLLHRGGSPLHF.

This clone was recorded only once. The DNA for the CDR3 is TGTGCCAGCAGTGACCTTCGGACAGGGCCTGAGATTAATGAAAAACTGTTTTTT. Translation: CASSDLRTGPEINEKLFF. The rearrangement uses TRBV25-1 and TRBJ1-4; 8 bases are a match to TRBD1. The trim removed 3 bases at V and 4 bases at J, leaving 13 bases unmatched. CDR1 and CDR2 from the germline V gene are MGHDK and SYGVNS. The CDR3 contains 18 residues.

The chain has TRBV15 and TRBJ2-7; perhaps TRBD2 as D (5 bases). The CDR3 runs 13 residues. Germline loops: CDR1 LNHNV, CDR2 YYDKDF (reference sequence). V was pared by 5 bases and J by 2 bases, with 10 bases between. The DNA for the CDR3 is TGTGCCACCAGCGGCTCCGGGGCCTACGAGCAGTACTTC. Amino acids: CATSGSGAYEQYF.

The J gene is TRBJ2-3, the V gene TRBV2; 7 positions agree with TRBD1. V was clipped by 2 bases and J by 5 bases; unmatched bases: 10. The CDR3 covers 16 residues. Looked up from germline, CDR1 is SNHLY and CDR2 is FYNNEI. CDR3 sequence reads: CASSELGGGLVDTQYF. CDR3 bases: TGTGCCAGCAGTGAACTAGGGGGCGGGTTGGTAGATACGCAGTATTTT.

The chain links TRBV4-1 to TRBJ1-1; D is possibly TRBD1 (5 bases). The CDR3 runs 15 residues. The V end was cut by 0 bases, the J end by 1 base, with 9 bases between. Per germline, CDR1 MGHRA and CDR2 YSYEKL. CDR3 nucleotides: TGCGCCAGCAGCCAAGACTGGGGCGCGAACACTGAAGCTTTCTTT. Its protein product is CASSQDWGANTEAFF.

This clone was observed a few times. The chain links TRBV7-3 to TRBJ1-1; the D is unclear. Germline CDR1 and CDR2: SGHTA and FQGTGA. CDR3 length: 13 amino acids. Trimming left V 5 bases short and J 0 bases short, with 7 bases between. The CDR3 region is CASSRTVNTEAFF. CDR3 in DNA: TGTGCCAGCAGCCGTACAGTGAACACTGAAGCTTTCTTT.

The V call is TRBV29-1, the J call TRBJ2-2, with 7 bases identical to TRBD1. CDR1 SQVTM and CDR2 ANQGSEA come from the germline V gene. This CDR3 region has 12 residues. V gave up 5 bases and J gave up 6 bases; unmatched junction bases: 3. The chain's CDR3 is CSVRGQAGELFF. CDR3 nucleotides: TGCAGCGTTAGGGGGCAGGCCGGGGAGCTGTTTTTT.

The chain links TRBV7-9 to TRBJ2-1, with D perhaps matching TRBD1 (6 bases). Germline-derived CDR1 and CDR2 are SEHNR and FQNEAQ (reference sequence). The CDR3 is made up of 16 amino acids. V lost 1 base and J lost 3, with 13 bases in between. The CDR3 nucleotides read TGTGCCAGCAGCTTAGTGCTAGGGGGAATCTACAATGAGCAGTTCTTC. Protein: CASSLVLGGIYNEQFF.

The rearrangement links TRBV6-4 to TRBJ2-7; tentatively, D is TRBD2 (7 bases). The germline V and J ends were trimmed by 0 bases and 3 bases, with 18 bases remaining between them. Germline values: CDR1 MRHNA, CDR2 SNTAGT. This CDR3 is 17 amino acids long. The CDR3 sequence is CASSDSLRGARGYEQYF. Here the CDR3 DNA reads TGTGCCAGCAGTGACTCCCTCCGGGGGGCGCGAGGCTACGAGCAGTACTTC.

The chain uses TRBV11-2 and TRBJ2-2; D uncertain. Germline V CDR1 and CDR2: SGHAT, FQNNGV. Trimming cost V 0 bases and J 4 bases, with 3 bases left between them. The CDR3 spans 13 residues. The DNA for the CDR3 is TGTGCCAGCAGCTTAGATCGCACCGGGGAGCTGTTTTTT. Translating gives CASSLDRTGELFF.

The rearrangement joins TRBV6-5 to TRBJ2-7; no clear D. The CDR3 spans 13 residues. Germline CDR1 is MNHEY and CDR2 is SVGAGI. The V end was cut by 6 bases, the J end by 6 bases, with 15 bases between. The DNA of the CDR3 is TGTGCCAGCAGGCCAAACTATGCCAGCGAGCAGTACTTC. Amino acids: CASRPNYASEQYF.

The chain links TRBV19 to TRBJ1-2; 9 bases align to TRBD1. With 10 bases clipped from V and 4 bases from J, the junction kept 4 bases outside the gene matches. The germline gives CDR1 LNHDA, CDR2 SQIVND (reference sequence). The CDR3 sequence is 12 residues long. CDR3: CATTGGSYGYTF. CDR3 coding DNA: TGTGCCACCACAGGGGGCAGCTATGGCTACACCTTC.

The V and J genes are TRBV27 and TRBJ1-1, with 7 bases matching TRBD1. Germline V gene lookup returns CDR1 MNHEY and CDR2 SMNVEV (reference sequence). The V and J ends lost 5 bases and 2 bases, in that order; junction bases with no gene match: 11. The CDR3 extends over 16 amino acids. The CDR3 nucleotides read TGTGCCAGCAGTGCCTCGACAGGGATCCTCAACACTGAAGCTTTCTTT. As protein: CASSASTGILNTEAFF.

The gene calls are TRBV28 and TRBJ2-7, with TRBD1 matching over 7 bases. From germline, CDR1 is MDHEN and CDR2 SYDVKM. This CDR3 has 14 residues. V lost 5 bases and J lost 3; bases outside the gene matches: 7. CDR3 sequence reads: CASSPETGYYEQYF. The DNA of the CDR3 is TGTGCCAGCAGTCCAGAGACAGGGTACTACGAGCAGTACTTC.

CDR3: CAWSTGPYEQYF. The CDR3 DNA reads TGTGCCTGGAGTACAGGGCCCTACGAGCAGTACTTC. The V and J genes are TRBV30 and TRBJ2-7; tentative D call: TRBD1 (6 bases). Germline V gene sequence: CDR1 GTSNPN, CDR2 SVGIG (reference sequence). CDR3 length equals 12 residues. V was trimmed by 2 bases and J by 2 bases, leaving 7 bases between them.

The chain employs TRBV10-3 and TRBJ2-3; 11 bases map to TRBD2. The CDR3 extends over 15 amino acids. Trimming at V came to 9 bases and at J to 3 bases, leaving 8 bases not matched to a gene. Germline assignment: CDR1 ENHRY and CDR2 SYGVKD. CDR3 nucleotides: TGTGCCATAGCCCTAGCTAGCGGGAGGACAGATACGCAGTATTTT. As protein: CAIALASGRTDTQYF.

This clone came up a few times. The genes are TRBV2 and TRBJ1-1, with D hard to call. With 5 bases removed from V and 5 bases from J, the gap between germline ends came to 12 bases. CDR1 is SNHLY, CDR2 FYNNEI, per germline. There are 13 residues in the CDR3. The CDR3 sequence is CASSSGSVTEAFF. The CDR3 nucleotides read TGTGCCAGCAGTTCCGGGTCAGTGACTGAAGCTTTCTTT.

The chain joins TRBV5-1 to TRBJ2-7; 11 bases align to TRBD1. CDR1 and CDR2 (germline): SGHRS, YFSETQ. With 4 bases clipped from V and 4 bases from J, the junction kept 7 bases outside the gene matches. This CDR3 has 15 amino acids. The CDR3 DNA reads TGCGCCAGCAGCCGACGGACAGGGGGCGGTTACGAGCAGTACTTC. It codes for CASSRRTGGGYEQYF.